The 21 T cell receptor beta chains listed next were all sequenced from one sample in a study of CD8 T cells in ankylosing spondylitis. TCRdb used MiXCR to reprocess the 5' RACE reads, holding one entry per CDR3 protein. This table holds 85,000 to 100,000 distinct CDR3 sequences, 8.8% found once. Sequenced: blood, either unsorted or a sorted T cell fraction (not recorded which). Every receptor here comes from a male donor with ankylosing spondylitis or in good health (not recorded which).

This clonotype was found many times. V and J are TRBV6-5 and TRBJ2-3, with 7 positions matching TRBD1. Unmatched junction bases numbered 9, after V lost 2 bases and J lost 4 bases. Germline V gene sequence: CDR1 MNHEY, CDR2 SVGAGI. This CDR3 is built from 16 residues. The chain's CDR3 is CASSYQFPTGADTQYF. In DNA, the CDR3 is TGTGCCAGCAGTTACCAATTCCCCACAGGGGCAGATACGCAGTATTTT.

This clonotype was seen repeatedly, ten times or more. The chain joins TRBV5-1 to TRBJ2-7; TRBD2 might be the D (5 bases). Deletions cut 4 bases from V and 7 bases from J, with 15 bases between. The length of the CDR3 is 13 residues. Germline CDR1 and CDR2: SGHRS and YFSETQ. The CDR3 region has the DNA TGCGCCAGCAGCCCCGATAACGGGGTGGAGCAGTACTTC. Translating it yields CASSPDNGVEQYF.

This clonotype occurred many times. The J gene is TRBJ2-7, the V gene TRBV7-6, with D tentatively TRBD1 (5 bases). V was pared by 1 base and J by 7 bases, with 14 bases between. The CDR3 is made up of 14 amino acids. CDR1 and CDR2 from the germline V gene are SGHVS and FNYEAQ. The CDR3 loop reads CASSLDDRTREQYF. In nucleotides, the CDR3 is TGTGCCAGCAGCTTAGATGACAGAACGCGGGAGCAGTACTTC.

This clonotype was observed at least ten times. The J gene is TRBJ2-1, the V gene TRBV5-6, with 9 bases that match TRBD2. The junction had 10 bases not matched to a gene; V was cut back by 2 bases and J by 7 bases. This CDR3 is 16 amino acids long. Germline CDR1 and CDR2: SGHDT and YYEEEE. Here the CDR3 reads CASSFFGGGAANEQFF. Here the CDR3 DNA reads TGTGCCAGCAGCTTTTTTGGCGGGGGGGCCGCAAATGAGCAGTTCTTC.

There are many counts of this clonotype. This chain links TRBV5-1 with TRBJ2-7; D is tentatively TRBD1 or TRBD2 (5 bases each). The length of the CDR3 is 15 residues. With 0 bases removed from V and 5 bases from J, the gap between germline ends came to 15 bases. Germline V gene sequence: CDR1 SGHRS, CDR2 YFSETQ. This CDR3 is CASSLVSGGGHEQYF. DNA for the CDR3: TGCGCCAGCAGCTTGGTGTCCGGTGGGGGACACGAGCAGTACTTC.

This clonotype was seen ten or more times. The rearrangement uses TRBV27 and TRBJ2-1, with 15 bases aligning to TRBD2. V was clipped by 6 bases and J by 8 bases; unmatched bases: 8. CDR3 length: 16 amino acids. Germline V gene sequence: CDR1 MNHEY, CDR2 SMNVEV (reference sequence). The DNA for the CDR3 is TGTGCCAGCAGCCTCCGGACTAGCGGGGGGGCACATGAGCAGTTCTTC. Protein: CASSLRTSGGAHEQFF.

This clonotype was observed many times. The chain has TRBV25-1 and TRBJ2-1; tentatively, D is TRBD2 (5 bases). CDR3 length: 16 residues. The germline V gene has CDR1 MGHDK and CDR2 SYGVNS. Trimming left V 3 bases short and J 0 bases short, with 12 bases between. As DNA, the CDR3 is TGTGCCAGCAGTGACTTGGGGAGAGGCTCCTACAATGAGCAGTTCTTC. Translated: CASSDLGRGSYNEQFF.

This clonotype appeared many times. The genes are TRBV28 and TRBJ2-1, with D perhaps matching TRBD2 (5 bases). This CDR3 region has 17 residues. V dropped 5 bases and J dropped 4 bases, with 21 bases sitting between them. The V gene's germline CDR1 is MDHEN and CDR2 SYDVKM. CDR3 protein: CASSPLRGFGTYNEQFF. The CDR3 coding sequence is TGTGCCAGCAGTCCGCTTAGAGGGTTCGGTACATACAATGAGCAGTTCTTC.

This clonotype was picked up many times. The chain combines TRBV5-1 with TRBJ2-7; TRBD1 agrees at 9 bases. CDR1 SGHRS and CDR2 YFSETQ come from the germline V gene. CDR3 size: 14 residues. Trimming at V came to 6 bases and at J to 4 bases, leaving 8 bases not matched to a gene. Here the CDR3 reads CASIRGTGRYEQYF. In nucleotides, the CDR3 is TGCGCCAGCATTCGGGGGACAGGGCGTTACGAGCAGTACTTC.

This clonotype was counted a few times. The chain combines TRBV14 with TRBJ2-7, with D unclear. V was cut by 0 bases and J by 3 bases, with 12 bases left in between. Germline V gene lookup returns CDR1 SGHDN and CDR2 FVKESK. The CDR3 loop spans 15 amino acids. The CDR3 sequence: CASSQDWGTSYEQYF. The CDR3 DNA reads as TGTGCCAGCAGCCAAGATTGGGGAACGAGCTACGAGCAGTACTTC.

This clonotype was counted a single time. This may stem from a read error, because a much larger clone lies one nucleotide away. The chain carries TRBV7-6 and TRBJ1-2; unclear D gene. Deletions cut 6 bases from V and 4 bases from J, with 15 bases between. This CDR3 has 14 amino acids. Per the germline V gene, CDR1 is SGHVS and CDR2 is FNYEAQ. The CDR3 nucleotides read TGTGCCAGCAGTCGAACGCCCGACGGCTATGGCTACACCTTC. Its translation is CASSRTPDGYGYTF.

The V call is TRBV7-9, the J call TRBJ1-3, with TRBD1 as a possible D gene (6 bases). Trimming took off 1 base at V and 0 bases at J, with 13 bases between the two ends. The length of the CDR3 is 17 residues. Germline CDR1 SEHNR, CDR2 FQNEAQ (reference sequence). CDR3 sequence: CASSLGVGTSSGNTIYF. The CDR3 region has the DNA TGTGCCAGCAGCTTAGGCGTAGGGACAAGCTCTGGAAACACCATATATTTT.

There are many counts of this clonotype. This CDR3 reads CASSPTGLAGRETQYF. The CDR3 region has the DNA TGTGCCAGCAGCCCCACCGGACTAGCGGGGAGAGAGACCCAGTACTTC. The genes are TRBV7-2 and TRBJ2-5; 12 bases are a match to TRBD2. The CDR3 runs to 16 residues. V gave up 5 bases and J gave up 4 bases; unmatched junction bases: 8. CDR1 SGHTA and CDR2 FQGNSA come from the germline V gene.

This clonotype was picked up many times. The V and J genes are TRBV20-1 and TRBJ2-1; D may correspond to TRBD1 or TRBD2 (5 bases each). Trimming shortened V by 6 bases and J by 5 bases, and 14 bases separated the two germline ends. CDR1 is DFQATT, CDR2 SNEGSKA, per germline (reference sequence). The CDR3 has 13 residues. The CDR3, as DNA: TGCAGTGCAAGCTTGGGACGAAACAATGAGCAGTTCTTC. This translates into CSASLGRNNEQFF.

This clonotype occurred many times. The V gene is TRBV27, the J gene TRBJ2-7, with D possibly TRBD1 on 5 matching bases. This CDR3 comprises 13 residues. Per the germline V gene, CDR1 is MNHEY and CDR2 is SMNVEV (reference sequence). V was cut by 3 bases and J by 2 bases, with 8 bases left in between. The CDR3 spells CASSLDTAYEQYF. The CDR3 DNA sequence: TGTGCCAGCAGTTTGGACACCGCCTACGAGCAGTACTTC.

This clonotype was observed at least ten times. V and J are TRBV20-1 and TRBJ2-1; 8 nucleotides line up with TRBD2. The V gene end was trimmed by 4 bases and the J gene end by 3 bases; junction bases not matched to a gene: 14. Germline CDR1 and CDR2: DFQATT and SNEGSKA (reference sequence). The CDR3 extends over 17 amino acids. The DNA of the CDR3 is TGCAGTGCTACTTCCCAATTACTAGCGGAGAACTACAATGAGCAGTTCTTC. It specifies CSATSQLLAENYNEQFF.

This clonotype was detected many times. The rearrangement links TRBV12-3 or TRBV12-4 to TRBJ2-4; 7 bases match TRBD2. The V gene end was trimmed by 6 bases and the J gene end by 5 bases; junction bases not matched to a gene: 10. The CDR3 is made up of 15 amino acids. CDR3 nucleotides: TGTGCCAGCAGGGGGCAGGGAGGGATCCAAAACATTCAGTACTTC. It encodes CASRGQGGIQNIQYF.

This clonotype was observed many times. This chain uses TRBV7-9 with TRBJ2-1; TRBD2 matches 10 bases. Germline assignment: CDR1 SEHNR and CDR2 FQNEAQ (reference sequence). This CDR3 is built from 17 residues. Trimming cost V 2 bases and J 10 bases; bases outside gene matches: 14. The CDR3 bases are TGTGCCAGCAGCTTAAGGTCAGGCACTAGCGGGGTTCACGAGCAGTTCTTC. This gives the protein CASSLRSGTSGVHEQFF.

In this sample, this clonotype turned up many times. The chain links TRBV3-1 to TRBJ1-2; D gene uncertain. Germline CDR1 reads LGHDT; CDR2 reads YNNKEL (reference sequence). The CDR3 sequence is 13 residues long. The V gene lost 4 bases and the J gene lost 8 bases, with 14 bases spanning the gap. CDR3 DNA sequence: TGTGCCAGCAGCCCAGCGGAAGCGATCGGCTACACCTTC. Its translation: CASSPAEAIGYTF.

This clonotype was seen only a few times. V gene TRBV29-1 combines with J gene TRBJ1-1, with D maybe TRBD1 (6 bases). The germline CDR1 and CDR2 sequences are SQVTM and ANQGSEA. The CDR3 runs to 15 residues. Trimming removed 7 bases from V and 2 bases from J, with 20 bases in between. The CDR3 coding sequence is TGCAGCGCGACAGGTCCCCTTTTTGACAACACTGAAGCTTTCTTT. It translates to CSATGPLFDNTEAFF.

This clonotype was counted many times. CDR3 protein: CASSLERGVKQFF. CDR3 nucleotide sequence: TGCGCCAGCAGCTTGGAGCGGGGGGTTAAGCAGTTCTTC. The chain recombines TRBV5-1 with TRBJ2-1; 9 bases are shared with TRBD2. The CDR3 extends over 13 amino acids. V shed 0 bases and J 11 bases; nucleotides not matched to a gene: 3. CDR1 and CDR2 from the germline V gene are SGHRS and YFSETQ.